These 5 T cell receptor beta chains share one sample of origin, sequenced in a study of blood T cell repertoires in COVID-19. Assay: immunoSEQ multiplex PCR; the TCRdb copy retains only in-frame clones and omits some. The table lists approximately 98,000 clones, 71% of them singletons. Source material: peripheral blood. The origin of the receptors is a woman in her forties with acute or convalescent COVID-19.

The chain recombines TRBV30 with TRBJ1-6; D might be TRBD1 (6 bases). There are 15 residues in the CDR3. Deletions cut 2 bases from V and 4 bases from J, with 12 bases between. Per germline, CDR1 GTSNPN and CDR2 SVGIG (reference sequence). CDR3 loop: CAWSPGAAYNSPLHF. The CDR3 DNA is TGTGCCTGGAGTCCAGGGGCGGCTTATAATTCACCCCTCCACTTT.

As to this clone: Germline and junction disagree at one end, which may indicate a read error. The CDR3 loop is CANSRTGETFLF. CDR3 nucleotide sequence: TGTGCCAATTCCAGAACAGGGGAAACCTTTCTTTTT. This chain uses TRBV2 with TRBJ1-1; TRBD1 agrees at 7 bases. CDR1 is SNHLY and CDR2 is FYNNEI in the germline V gene. This CDR3 spans 12 amino acids.

This clone was observed a handful of times. This chain connects TRBV6-5 to TRBJ1-2, with D tentatively TRBD1 (5 bases). Germline assignment: CDR1 MNHEY and CDR2 SVGAGI. The length of the CDR3 is 13 residues. Trimming stripped 2 bases from V and 5 bases from J, with 9 bases between. CDR3 nucleotide sequence: TGTGCCAGCAGTTACGGGGGGAGTTATGGCTACACCTTC. Its protein product is CASSYGGSYGYTF.

This clone occurred a few times. The V and J genes are TRBV14 and TRBJ2-1, with TRBD2 matching over 10 bases. The V and J ends lost 1 base and 13 bases, in that order; junction bases with no gene match: 4. This CDR3 spans 13 amino acids. Germline CDR1 SGHDN, CDR2 FVKESK. The CDR3 DNA follows: TGTGCCAGCAGCCAAGTGTGGACTAGCGGACAGTTCTTC. Translation: CASSQVWTSGQFF.

In this sample, this clone turned up a few times. The V gene is TRBV7-2, the J gene TRBJ2-7, with TRBD1 identical over 7 bases. Trimming took 5 bases from V and 6 from J; bases not matched to a gene: 10. The length of the CDR3 is 14 residues. CDR1 and CDR2 from the germline V gene are SGHTA and FQGNSA. The chain's CDR3 is CASSPQRQGSEQYF. The CDR3 DNA is TGTGCCAGCAGCCCACAGCGACAGGGTTCCGAGCAGTACTTC.